Shown below are 17 T cell receptor beta chains from a single sample sequenced in a study of T cells in Graves' hyperthyroidism and ophthalmopathy (dated by TCRdb to between 2017 and 2020). Libraries were built with multiplex PCR. Sequenced on an Illumina HiSeq 2000. The TCR beta CDR3 regions were amplified from RNA transcripts. A first-round RT-PCR of the TCR CDR3 used the HTBI primer set with the Qiagen OneStep RT-PCR kit. TCRdb trimmed public reads at Q25 via fastp, called clones via MiXCR and kept in-frame beta chains. Each CDR3 protein gets just one entry, which takes the most common genes and DNA from the rows behind it. Across this sample there are about 690,000 distinct CDR3 sequences, with approximately 15% seen only once. The ten largest clones capture around 15% of the sample. What was sequenced was blood. These receptors were collected from a man aged 50 to 59 with Graves' hyperthyroidism.

The table lists this clonotype with many counts. At one end the junction does not follow the germline gene, possibly because of a read error. The V and J genes are TRBV12-3 or TRBV12-4 and TRBJ1-1; no definite D call. CDR3 length: 12 residues. The CDR3 region is CAGSFYKSEAFF. CDR3 coding DNA: TGTGCCGGCAGTTTCTACAAATCTGAAGCTTTCTTT.

This clonotype was counted a few times. V is TRBV19 and J is TRBJ2-5; D could derive from TRBD1 or TRBD2 (6 bases each). The CDR3 sequence is 20 residues long. CDR1 and CDR2 from the germline V gene are LNHDA and SQIVND (reference sequence). V was pared by 1 base and J by 3 bases, with 27 bases between. The CDR3: CASSIGGPRDKGGVKETQYF. The CDR3 nucleotides read TGTGCCAGTAGTATAGGAGGACCCCGGGACAAGGGGGGCGTAAAAGAGACCCAGTACTTC.

V gene TRBV28 combines with J gene TRBJ1-5, with D hard to call. The ends were cut back, 5 bases at V and 7 bases at J, with 12 bases in the middle. The germline CDR1 and CDR2 sequences are MDHEN and SYDVKM. The CDR3 is made up of 13 amino acids. The CDR3 nucleotides read TGTGCCAGCAGTCCTCAGGCTTTGCAGCCCCAGCATTTT. Translation: CASSPQALQPQHF.

Concerning this clonotype itself: The junction and the germline gene differ at one end; a read error may be behind it. The DNA for the CDR3 is TGCGCCAGCAGCGTCGAAACCGGGGAGCTGCTTTTT. As protein: CASSVETGELLF. V usage is TRBV5-1 and J usage is TRBJ2-2; D may be TRBD2 (5 bases). Germline V gives CDR1 SGHRS, CDR2 YFSETQ. This CDR3 has 12 residues.

This clonotype was recorded at least ten times. This sequence joins TRBV18 and TRBJ1-2; D unresolved. V dropped 6 bases and J dropped 0 bases, with 14 bases sitting between them. The germline V gene encodes CDR1 KGHSH and CDR2 LQKENI. This CDR3 is built from 15 residues. Here the CDR3 reads CASSPPGSPNYGYTF. CDR3 nucleotide sequence: TGTGCCAGCTCCCCTCCTGGTTCGCCTAACTATGGCTACACCTTC.

This clonotype has at least ten counts. The rearrangement joins TRBV19 to TRBJ1-2, with unresolved D. Trimming stripped 7 bases from V and 6 bases from J, with 15 bases between. The germline gives CDR1 LNHDA, CDR2 SQIVND (reference sequence). The CDR3 runs 13 residues. CDR3 loop: CASTPGGRDGYTF. DNA for the CDR3: TGTGCCAGTACCCCAGGCGGGAGAGATGGCTACACCTTC.

There are a few counts of this clonotype. The chain uses TRBV28 and TRBJ2-3; either TRBD1 or TRBD2 may fit D (5 bases each). Trimming pared 4 bases from V and 1 base from J, leaving 18 bases between. Germline loops: CDR1 MDHEN, CDR2 SYDVKM. This CDR3 region has 17 residues. The CDR3 spells CASSSPVPGRRTDTQYF. CDR3 DNA: TGTGCCAGCAGTTCACCGGTGCCAGGGAGACGCACAGATACGCAGTATTTT. Full variable domain (rest looked up from reference TRBV28 and TRBJ2-3): DVKVTQSSRYLVKRTGEKVFLECVQDMDHENMFWYRQDPGLGLRLIYFSYDVKMKEKGDIPEGYSVSREKKERFSLILESASTNQTSMYLCASSSPVPGRRTDTQYFGPGTRLTVL.

This clonotype was recorded at least ten times. This chain connects TRBV24-1 to TRBJ2-5, with 11 bases lining up with TRBD2. The CDR3 runs to 16 residues. Germline V gene lookup returns CDR1 KGHDR and CDR2 SFDVKD. V lost 4 bases to trimming and J lost 2 bases; unmatched junction nucleotides: 5. In DNA, the CDR3 is TGTGCCACCAGTGACCCTGGGACTAGCGGACAAGAGACCCAGTACTTC. Translated, it gives CATSDPGTSGQETQYF.

The chain recombines TRBV19 with TRBJ2-1; D gene uncertain. V dropped 3 bases and J dropped 10 bases, with 13 bases sitting between them. The germline gives CDR1 LNHDA, CDR2 SQIVND (reference sequence). The CDR3 totals 13 residues. The CDR3 DNA reads as TGTGCCAGTAGTATGTGGGATTTGGGGGAGCAGTTCTTC. Translating it yields CASSMWDLGEQFF.

Ten or more counts support this clonotype. The chain has TRBV5-6 and TRBJ2-1, with 12 bases fitting TRBD1. There are 18 residues in the CDR3. Unmatched junction bases numbered 15, after V lost 3 bases and J lost 8 bases. Germline lookup yields CDR1 SGHDT and CDR2 YYEEEE. The CDR3 coding sequence is TGTGCCAGCAGCTGGTCGGGACAGGGGGCAGGTCTAGTGGATGAGCAGTTCTTC. This encodes CASSWSGQGAGLVDEQFF.

This chain links TRBV5-1 with TRBJ2-4, with D perhaps matching TRBD2 (6 bases). The CDR3 is made up of 17 amino acids. V was clipped by 0 bases and J by 3 bases, with 16 bases between them. The germline gives CDR1 SGHRS, CDR2 YFSETQ. Here the CDR3 DNA reads TGCGCCAGCAGCTTGGCCAAAAGGGATAGCGGCAAAAACATTCAGTACTTC. Protein product: CASSLAKRDSGKNIQYF.

The chain joins TRBV6-5 to TRBJ1-1; possibly TRBD1 for D (5 bases). Trimming cost V 4 bases and J 4 bases, with 19 bases left between them. Germline V gene sequence: CDR1 MNHEY, CDR2 SVGAGI. The CDR3 runs to 16 residues. The CDR3 spells CASSSPAKGLVTEAFF. In DNA form, the CDR3 reads TGTGCCAGCAGTTCCCCCGCGAAGGGGCTTGTCACTGAAGCTTTCTTT.

In its sample, this clonotype was seen a few times. The chain is built from TRBV6-2 or TRBV6-3 and TRBJ2-7; tentatively, D is TRBD1 or TRBD2 (5 bases each). Germline CDR1 MNHEY, CDR2 SVGEGT. The CDR3 has 15 residues. V was cut by 5 bases and J by 2 bases, with 16 bases left in between. CDR3 DNA: TGTGCCAGCAGTCCGTGGGGGAGAGGCCCCTACGAGCAGTACTTC. This codes for CASSPWGRGPYEQYF.

The gene calls are TRBV11-1 and TRBJ2-5, with a possible D match to TRBD2 (5 bases). Deletions cut 1 base from V and 4 bases from J, with 10 bases between. The germline CDR1 and CDR2 sequences are SGHAT and FQDESV (reference sequence). This CDR3 has 14 residues. The CDR3 DNA reads TGTGCCAGCAGCTTAGTGGGAGTAAGAGAGACCCAGTACTTC. Translated, it gives CASSLVGVRETQYF.

This clonotype was seen a few times. Compared with germline, one end of the junction differs, possibly owing to a read error. V and J are TRBV5-1 and TRBJ2-1; no reliable D call. Germline assignment: CDR1 SGHRS and CDR2 YFSETQ. The CDR3 has 11 residues. This chain's CDR3 is CAGSNYNEQFF. CDR3 in DNA: TGCGCCGGCAGTAACTACAATGAGCAGTTCTTC.

This clonotype was detected a few times. This rearrangement joins TRBV4-3 to TRBJ1-1; 7 bases match TRBD1. The J segment lost 5 bases and the V segment lost 1 base, leaving 13 bases of the junction unmatched. The germline V gene encodes CDR1 LGHNA and CDR2 YSLEER. CDR3 length equals 17 residues. Here the CDR3 DNA reads TGCGCCAGCAGCCAAGCCGGGGCGCACAGGGGAAGAACTGAAGCTTTCTTT. Its translation: CASSQAGAHRGRTEAFF.

This clonotype was counted at least ten times. The chain joins TRBV6-1 to TRBJ2-3; D is unclear. Germline CDR1 and CDR2: MNHNS and SASEGT. Trimming stripped 6 bases from V and 1 base from J, with 14 bases between. This CDR3 has 15 residues. CDR3 bases: TGTGCCAGCAGACCCCTTGGTCGCGGCACAGATACGCAGTATTTT. This gives the protein CASRPLGRGTDTQYF.